This TCR beta chain appears in the sequencing data of a study of cytomegalovirus exposure and HLA in healthy donors (dated by TCRdb to the late 2010s). For the study in its entirety: An earlier analysis of roughly 500 of the donors reported approximately 290 Gb of sequence data and 100 million to 140 million unique TCR beta sequences from roughly 200 million T cells. The study aimed to test whether cataloging public T cell receptors could reveal signatures of past pathogen exposure. The study combined high-throughput TCR immunosequencing, statistical association of individual TCRs with disease status, and machine learning to predict cytomegalovirus infection status. A later genetic analysis used genome-wide SNP genotypes for about three fifths of the 666 donors, treating that subset as a discovery cohort. An earlier analysis of some 500 of the donors applied high-throughput TCR beta sequencing to assess whether each TCR beta V gene segment acted as functional or pseudogenic. The number of donors typed differed by locus, with about 629-640 for A, B, C, DRB1 and DQB1, 522 for DQA1, approximately 570 for DPA1, and 400 to 490 for DPB1. Rather than drawing on any new phenotypic data, the later analysis identified candidate immune exposures from TCR beta sequences and the way those sequences occurred across donors. HLA typing covered class I and class II loci at four-digit resolution. Every discovery cohort repertoire had been produced on one sequencing platform. Along with the approximately 700-subject first cohort, a separate validation cohort of around 110 different subjects was used. A later analysis re-analyzed previously published TCR beta repertoires from 600 to 850 donors and added high-resolution HLA genotyping to study TCR occurrence patterns. Roughly five DR-DQ haplotypes were handled as single units for association and clustering, since linkage in the cohort was strong. Approximately 310 gigabases of sequencing data and roughly 90 million unique TCR sequences were included in an early release covering around 600 HLA-typed donors. The T cell repertoires of 666 subjects were profiled by immunosequencing and related to cytomegalovirus serostatus. Of the 398 genotyped donors, 81% were placed in the genetic ancestry cluster associated with self-reported Caucasian donors. Across approximately 400 genotyped donors of the cohort, an average of approximately 200,000 unique TCR beta nucleotide sequences per donor were sequenced, and roughly 20% of those sequences were non-productive. Alongside the repertoire data, information on donor age, sex, ethnicity and CMV serostatus was compiled. Broader findings and caveats from the paper: CMV serostatus was the only immune exposure information available for the cohort. Compared with the approximately 710-donor mean, donors in an Asian-associated ancestry cluster had fewer N-insertions in productive TCRs, according to a later genetic analysis. Linkage disequilibrium might explain the correlated functional status among segregating V segments, but an unknown experimental factor could not be excluded. A later genetic analysis associated a missense DCLRE1C variant with V-gene and J-gene trimming of TCR beta chains, and an independent cohort replicated the association. An earlier analysis of some 560 of the donors showed that most TCR beta V segments appeared in productive rearrangements either about 87% or about 30% of the time, which broadly matched IMGT annotations. Some IMGT-functional V segments, including TRBV6-2 and TRBV6-3, could not be told apart with the 87-base-pair reads, so those segments were excluded. A further reported finding was that TCR beta sequences accurately predicted the HLA-A and HLA-B alleles for most subjects in the first cohort. This cohort had only TCR beta chains sequenced, and the lack of alpha or paired-chain data limited which features could be detected. A cluster of highly shared sequence variants was judged likely to represent a technical artifact of the sequencing pipeline. In a later analysis, the rate of TCR association differed among HLA loci, with DRB1 alleles having the most associated TCRs and HLA-C alleles having the fewest. Roughly uniform sequencing depth across donors was assumed in presence/absence analyses, although this assumption may not hold. A later analysis found that HLA-associated TCR beta chains were more clonally expanded and had lower generation probabilities than equally common non-associated chains. The study listed 164 TCR beta chains as associated with cytomegalovirus. Across donors, most TCR sequences were observed very rarely, whereas some public TCRs were present in many individuals. The earlier analysis of 587 of the donors excluded over 15 rarely observed V segments, including chromosome 9 orphons, because counts were too low. At a false discovery rate of 0.05, a later analysis linked around 15,000 TCR beta sequences to specific HLA alleles. The classifier was reported to diagnose cytomegalovirus status with high specificity and sensitivity in both the original and validation cohorts. When HLA alleles, especially DR and DQ, strongly co-occurred, attributing TCR associations to individual alleles was difficult. Because some donors lacked HLA typing at each locus, the association tests relied only on the typed subset. According to the authors, the approach could potentially be generalized to other disease states and immunological phenotypes. A later analysis found that most CMV-associated TCR beta chains appeared HLA-restricted, with HLA associations seemingly driven largely by CMV exposure. Three of the identified cytomegalovirus-associated TCR beta chains were confirmed in vitro to be specific for cytomegalovirus antigens. According to a later analysis, parvovirus B19, influenza, CMV and Epstein-Barr virus appeared linked to several top co-occurrence clusters.

Library construction relied on the immunoSEQ multiplex PCR assay. The multiplex PCR relied on a mix of 60 forward primers for TCR Vbeta segments and 13 reverse primers for TCR Jbeta segments. A multiplex PCR assay on genomic DNA amplified the CDR3 region of rearranged TCR beta genes. The Illumina HiSeq System was used to sequence the amplified TCR beta libraries as 87-base-pair reads. In the paper's pipeline: In a later analysis, some 80 million unique TCR beta chains were counted across the 690 or so repertoires, and about 9.9 million of these chains were shared by at least two donors. Raw reads were error-corrected and collapsed into unique sequences with a nearest-neighbor algorithm that merged closely related sequences to remove PCR and sequencing errors. To assign V, D and J gene segments, CDR3 sequences were aligned to IMGT reference sequences. For a sequence to be retained, at least a six-nucleotide match to both a V gene segment and a J gene segment was required. A rearrangement counted as productive if the CDR3 had no stop codons and remained in frame with V and J, and every other rearrangement counted as non-productive. CDR3 was defined according to IMGT convention as the region running from the second conserved V-encoded cysteine to the conserved J-encoded phenylalanine. The earlier analysis of 450 to 750 of the donors excluded any sequence lacking an unambiguous match to a single V gene segment. An earlier analysis of approximately 590 of the donors called V segments functional above 56.7% productive rearrangements and segregating when the between-donor standard deviation exceeded 5%. To diagnose cytomegalovirus status from the catalog of TCR beta chain sequences, a statistical classification framework was built. V and J gene assignment, in a later analysis, came from comparing TCR nucleotide sequences with IMGT/GENE-DB human TR gene sequences. The TCRdist pipeline was used in a later analysis to assign CDR3 sequences and most-parsimonious VDJ recombination scenarios. A later analysis defined each TCR beta chain by its CDR3 amino acid sequence plus V-gene family, and excluded reads lacking a unique V-gene family. As a way to deal with suspected cross-contamination and a sequencing artifact, a later analysis dropped nearly 600 nucleotide sequences that were highly shared and had low generation probability. In a later analysis, a clonal expansion index for each public chain was calculated from normalized within-repertoire ranks of inferred template counts. A later analysis computed generation probabilities with a VDJ recombination model fitted to out-of-frame rearrangements, and checked the results against IGoR. In a later analysis, TCR-TCR, TCR-HLA and TCR-CMV co-occurrence was scored with hypergeometric tests, and a repertoire-size bias correction was applied to TCR pairs. False discovery rates were estimated in a later analysis by permuting HLA or CMV assignments 20 times. In a later analysis, co-occurring TCRs were grouped with DBSCAN, and TCRdist sequence similarity was added when clustering was performed within HLA-allele-positive subsets. Co-occurrence clustering excluded repertoires with fewer than 30,000 or more than 120,000 public chains, plus five with anomalous nucleotide sharing. Not all clones reach the TCRdb copy of this immuneACCESS table, which keeps in-frame sequences only. Checked studies attribute under half of the gap to unresolved V genes and leave the rest unexplained. V and J calls and clone size follow that table, whereas D and trimming were derived from the DNA. The sample contains 100,000 or so clones, 60% to 85% of them found a single time. Less than 11% of the sample lies in the top ten.

In total, roughly 710 healthy bone marrow donors made up the cohort. Cohort members were all nominally healthy when sampled, although unrecorded immune exposures were likely present. The donor was CMV seronegative and was included in the group of several hundred seronegative cohort members. A peripheral blood sample was collected from each donor, and TCR beta sequencing was performed on peripheral blood mononuclear cells. Genomic DNA was extracted from the blood cell samples with the Qiagen DNeasy Blood Extraction Kit. The germline ends are 9 bases apart after V is trimmed by 2 bases and J by 4 bases. CDR1 and CDR2 are read off the germline V gene (reference sequence) as GTSNPN and SVGIG. From its cysteine to its phenylalanine, the CDR3 spans 13 amino acids. Only the CDR3 region is kept as DNA, spanning 39 bases read in frame from base 1. For this clone: Its antigen remains undetermined. It has no much larger one-base neighbor in the sample; base qualities were not kept.

The TCR sequence derives from a man aged 50 to 59 in good health and CMV-seronegative. The specimen sequenced was PBMCs. Here the chain combines TRBV30 and TRBJ1-3; D gene: possibly TRBD1, on 5 matching bases. The nucleotide sequence is TGTGCCTGGAGTATCGGGGGAGGAAACACCATATATTTT. This sequence encodes CAWSIGGGNTIYF.